This T cell receptor beta chain was profiled in a study of regulatory T cells in long-lasting Graves disease. Building of the TCR beta libraries involved iRepertoire HTBI primers and Arm-PCR of CDR3 regions. TCRdb fed the multiplex PCR reads into MiXCR, producing one record per CDR3 protein. The sample contains 400,000 to 500,000 distinct CDR3 sequences, approximately 16% of which appear only once. Study-wide results and caveats: When disease was persistent, TRBV28, TRBJ1-2 and TRBJ2-5 were the favored segments.

Described time point: newly diagnosed GD, antithyroid drugs for less than 3 months. PBMCs were the source of the RNA used for TCR sequencing. The CDR3 sequence is 14 residues long. With V trimmed by 6 bases and J by 9 bases, 11 bases remained unmatched. Germline values: CDR1 MNHEY, CDR2 SMNVEV (reference sequence). This clonotype was detected many times. Its antigen is as yet unknown. The same specimen was also included in a second study, on T cells in Graves' hyperthyroidism and ophthalmopathy. Per that study: The diagnoses drew upon clinical symptoms, serum thyroxine and TRAb, thyroid ultrasound and orbital computed tomography. Researchers found most expanded thyroid clonotypes above 0.001 in blood as well. Prediction of ophthalmopathy progression came a median around 6 months pre-onset.

The sequenced sample was peripheral blood mononuclear cells (PBMCs), obtained at new diagnosis, from a patient treated with antithyroid drugs. The gene calls are TRBV27 and TRBJ2-1, with TRBD2 identical over 7 bases. The TCR originated in a woman between 18 and 29 years old with Graves disease. In DNA, the CDR3 is TGTGCCAGCAGCCTCCGTAGCGCGGGAGTTGAGCAGTTCTTC. It encodes CASSLRSAGVEQFF.